Following are 11 T cell receptor beta chains from one sample sequenced in a study of cytomegalovirus exposure and HLA in healthy donors. Using immunoSEQ multiplex PCR, the repertoire was profiled, and TCRdb retains in-frame clones only, with some absent. Of roughly 330,000 clones listed, around 90% are singletons. The sequenced sample consisted of PBMCs. These receptors all come from a woman younger than 45 in good health and CMV-seropositive.

CDR3 in amino acids: CSVEERRSLLYEQYF. CDR3 coding DNA: TGCAGCGTTGAAGAACGGCGGTCTCTTCTCTACGAGCAGTACTTC. This sequence joins TRBV29-1 and TRBJ2-7; the D is unclear. CDR1 and CDR2 (germline): SQVTM, ANQGSEA. The length of the CDR3 is 15 residues. V gave up 0 bases and J gave up 3 bases, with 15 bases separating them.

The genes are TRBV20-1 and TRBJ2-1, with D unclear. The CDR3 length is 10 residues. In germline, CDR1 is DFQATT, CDR2 SNEGSKA (reference sequence). V lost 4 bases to trimming and J lost 8 bases, with 6 bases between them. The DNA of the CDR3 is TGCAGTGCTATAGCTGATGAGCAGTTCTTC. It encodes CSAIADEQFF.

The CDR3 region has the DNA TGTGCCAGCAGCTACCCCTGGGGCAGAAGCTCCTACGAGCAGTACTTC. Its translation is CASSYPWGRSSYEQYF. V is TRBV7-2 and J is TRBJ2-7; weak D call: TRBD1 (5 bases). This CDR3 contains 16 residues. Germline CDR1 reads SGHTA; CDR2 reads FQGNSA. Trimming removed 4 bases at V and 0 bases at J, with 16 bases between.

The genes are TRBV6-5 and TRBJ1-5; 8 positions agree with TRBD1. V lost 4 bases and J lost 5; bases outside the gene matches: 7. Germline-derived CDR1 and CDR2 are MNHEY and SVGAGI. CDR3 length equals 15 residues. As DNA, the CDR3 is TGTGCCAGCAGTTGGACAGGGAAGGGGGATCAGCCCCAGCATTTT. Amino acid sequence: CASSWTGKGDQPQHF.

V is TRBV5-1 and J is TRBJ1-1; the match to TRBD1 covers 7 bases. Germline V gene data show CDR1 as SGHRS and CDR2 as YFSETQ. Trimming at V came to 0 bases and at J to 5 bases, leaving 7 bases not matched to a gene. The CDR3 totals 15 residues. The CDR3 reads CASSLGYRGLTEAFF. In DNA form, the CDR3 reads TGCGCCAGCAGCTTGGGGTACAGGGGATTAACTGAAGCTTTCTTT.

The gene calls are TRBV5-6 and TRBJ1-1, with D maybe TRBD1 (6 bases). Germline CDR1 and CDR2: SGHDT and YYEEEE. V was clipped by 4 bases and J by 2 bases, with 15 bases between them. The CDR3 totals 15 residues. CDR3: CASSLRSRGNTEAFF. DNA for the CDR3: TGTGCCAGCAGCCTCAGGAGCAGGGGAAACACTGAAGCTTTCTTT. The whole variable domain, filled in from reference TRBV5-6 and TRBJ1-1, reads DAGVTQSPTHLIKTRGQQVTLRCSPKSGHDTVSWYQQALGQGPQFIFQYYEEEERQRGNFPDRFSGHQFPNYSSELNVNALLLGDSALYLCASSLRSRGNTEAFFGQGTRLTVV.

The genes are TRBV19 and TRBJ1-4; possible D gene TRBD1, 5 bases. V lost 1 base to trimming and J lost 1 base, with 13 bases between them. The germline gives CDR1 LNHDA, CDR2 SQIVND (reference sequence). The CDR3 totals 17 residues. This CDR3 reads CASSIASGFGTNEKLFF. CDR3 DNA: TGTGCCAGTAGTATAGCCTCAGGGTTTGGAACTAATGAAAAACTGTTTTTT. Full variable domain (outside the CDR3, taken from reference TRBV19 and TRBJ1-4): DGGITQSPKYLFRKEGQNVTLSCEQNLNHDAMYWYRQDPGQGLRLIYYSQIVNDFQKGDIAEGYSVSREKKESFPLTVTSAQKNPTAFYLCASSIASGFGTNEKLFFGSGTQLSVL.

With respect to this clone: One end of the junction fails to match germline, which may point to a read error. The chain uses TRBV28 and TRBJ1-2; a weak D match, TRBD1 (5 bases). The CDR3 has 15 amino acids. Germline CDR1 is MDHEN and CDR2 is SYDVKM. CDR3 sequence: CASSLTSGRAYRYTF. Here the CDR3 DNA reads TGTGCCAGCAGTTTAACGTCAGGGAGGGCCTATCGCTACACCTTC.

CDR3: CASSLEGQGASEAFF. The CDR3 DNA reads TGTGCCAGCAGCTTAGAGGGACAGGGGGCATCTGAAGCTTTCTTT. The chain recombines TRBV11-1 with TRBJ1-1; the match to TRBD1 covers 12 bases. Looked up from germline, CDR1 is SGHAT and CDR2 is FQDESV (reference sequence). The CDR3 extends over 15 amino acids. V dropped 1 base and J dropped 6; count of bases not matched to a gene: 3.

The chain joins TRBV7-6 to TRBJ2-5; 10 bases agree with TRBD2. The CDR3 is made up of 16 amino acids. CDR1 SGHVS and CDR2 FNYEAQ come from the germline V gene. V gave up 7 bases and J gave up 5 bases; unmatched junction bases: 13. CDR3 nucleotide sequence: TGTGCCAGCACACTAATAGCGGGAGGAGGTCGGGAGACCCAGTACTTC. It is translated as CASTLIAGGGRETQYF.

This clone appeared once. CDR3 loop: CASSFWAGGSTGELFF. The CDR3 DNA reads as TGCGCCAGCAGCTTTTGGGCGGGAGGTTCCACCGGGGAGCTGTTTTTT. The chain carries TRBV4-3 and TRBJ2-2; 8 positions agree with TRBD2. CDR1 LGHNA and CDR2 YSLEER come from the germline V gene. CDR3 length: 16 residues. Trimming cost V 5 bases and J 4 bases; bases outside gene matches: 9.